These 21 T cell receptor beta chains originate from one sample sequenced in a study of cytotoxic CD8 clonotypes in ibrutinib-treated CLL. Repertoires were generated with immunoSEQ multiplex PCR, while TCRdb's copy carries only in-frame clones and drops some. The repertoire holds approximately 70,000 clones, roughly nine tenths seen once, with approximately 3% in the top ten. The sequences come from PBMCs, collected after 12 months of ibrutinib treatment. The receptors come from a human donor with chronic lymphocytic leukemia.

This chain uses TRBV2 with TRBJ1-1, with D unclear. The CDR3 totals 14 residues. V was pared by 3 bases and J by 0 bases, with 8 bases between. Germline-derived CDR1 and CDR2 are SNHLY and FYNNEI. CDR3 in DNA: TGTGCCAGCAGTGAGGATGGGGTGAACACTGAAGCTTTCTTT. This gives the protein CASSEDGVNTEAFF.

The V gene is TRBV29-1, the J gene TRBJ1-2, with no clear D. Germline CDR1 SQVTM, CDR2 ANQGSEA. The CDR3 extends over 14 amino acids. Trimming removed 7 bases from V and 0 bases from J, with 15 bases in between. This CDR3 is CSAPRGSSNYGYTF. The DNA for the CDR3 is TGCAGCGCCCCCCGGGGTTCCTCTAACTATGGCTACACCTTC.

The genes are TRBV19 and TRBJ1-5, with TRBD1 as a possible D gene (5 bases). Germline loops: CDR1 LNHDA, CDR2 SQIVND (reference sequence). CDR3 size: 16 residues. Trimming shortened V by 7 bases and J by 2 bases, and 18 bases separated the two germline ends. Here the CDR3 reads CASNLSGGLGNQPQHF. The CDR3 DNA reads TGTGCCAGTAATCTGAGCGGGGGGTTGGGCAATCAGCCCCAGCATTTT.

This chain uses TRBV19 with TRBJ2-1; no reliable D call. V was shortened by 3 bases and J by 4 bases, with 16 bases between the two germline ends. This CDR3 is 16 amino acids long. CDR1 is LNHDA, CDR2 SQIVND, per germline (reference sequence). The CDR3 loop is CASSIERSRLYNEQFF. CDR3 bases: TGTGCCAGTAGTATCGAACGCTCCAGGCTGTACAATGAGCAGTTCTTC.

The gene calls are TRBV19 and TRBJ2-3; 8 bases line up with TRBD2. CDR3 length: 15 amino acids. V lost 4 bases, J lost 1 base, and 4 bases stayed unmatched. Germline assignment: CDR1 LNHDA and CDR2 SQIVND (reference sequence). CDR3 protein: CASSTTGGGTDTQYF. The CDR3 DNA reads as TGTGCCAGTAGTACGACGGGAGGGGGCACAGATACGCAGTATTTT.

The chain has TRBV19 and TRBJ2-7; D is perhaps TRBD1 or TRBD2 (5 bases each). The CDR3 is 13 amino acids. The V gene's germline CDR1 is LNHDA and CDR2 SQIVND (reference sequence). V was shortened by 7 bases and J by 0 bases, with 10 bases between the two germline ends. CDR3 amino acids: CASNQGVSYEQYF. In nucleotides, the CDR3 is TGTGCCAGTAACCAGGGAGTCTCCTACGAGCAGTACTTC.

The gene calls are TRBV6-6 and TRBJ2-5; a possible D gene is TRBD1 (7 bases). Deletions cut 5 bases from V and 7 bases from J, with 17 bases between. CDR1 and CDR2 from the germline V gene are MNHNY and SVGAGI (reference sequence). This CDR3 comprises 14 residues. CDR3 in amino acids: CASSQEGAMGTQYF. For the CDR3, the DNA is TGTGCCAGCAGTCAGGAGGGGGCGATGGGGACCCAGTACTTC.

The genes are TRBV19 and TRBJ1-5; D gene uncertain. Germline CDR1 is LNHDA and CDR2 is SQIVND (reference sequence). This CDR3 has 19 amino acids. V lost 6 bases to trimming and J lost 0 bases, with 24 bases between them. CDR3 nucleotide sequence: TGTGCCAGTAGACCGCAGCATGTTCCCATTCTAAATAGCAATCAGCCCCAGCATTTT. Its protein is CASRPQHVPILNSNQPQHF.

The genes are TRBV7-9 and TRBJ2-4; 8 bases align to TRBD1. Per germline, CDR1 SEHNR and CDR2 FQNEAQ (reference sequence). This CDR3 comprises 17 residues. V trimming: 3 bases; J trimming: 6 bases; junction bases outside the gene matches: 13. This CDR3 is CASSFDRTGGGGNIQYF. CDR3 in DNA: TGTGCCAGCAGCTTCGACCGCACAGGGGGTGGTGGAAACATTCAGTACTTC.

This clone was counted only a few times. This chain connects TRBV7-9 to TRBJ1-5; D ambiguous. Looked up from germline, CDR1 is SEHNR and CDR2 is FQNEAQ (reference sequence). This CDR3 has 12 amino acids. V lost 5 bases and J lost 4, with 6 bases in between. CDR3 nucleotide sequence: TGTGCCAGCAGCCCAGAGAATCAGCCCCAGCATTTT. Its translation is CASSPENQPQHF.

This clone was detected once. This sequence joins TRBV5-1 and TRBJ2-3; 14 nucleotides match TRBD2. The CDR3 loop spans 18 amino acids. The V segment lost 4 bases and the J segment 1 base; nucleotides outside the gene matches: 8. CDR1 is SGHRS, CDR2 YFSETQ, per germline. In nucleotides, the CDR3 is TGCGCCAGCAGCGATGGGACTAGCGGGAGTGTGGGCACAGATACGCAGTATTTT. Translation: CASSDGTSGSVGTDTQYF.

The J gene is TRBJ2-2, the V gene TRBV5-6; 7 bases align to TRBD1. Germline values: CDR1 SGHDT, CDR2 YYEEEE. This CDR3 is 14 amino acids long. After removal of 4 bases from V and 8 bases from J, the junction contained 8 bases not matched to a gene. The CDR3 bases are TGTGCCAGCAGCCCGACAGGGCTGTCGGGGGAGCTGTTTTTT. It codes for CASSPTGLSGELFF.

The V gene is TRBV4-1, the J gene TRBJ1-1, with D possibly matching TRBD1 (6 bases). The CDR3 extends over 15 amino acids. V was cut by 5 bases and J by 6 bases, with 19 bases left in between. In germline, CDR1 is MGHRA, CDR2 YSYEKL. CDR3 loop: CASSYSGAVISEAFF. The CDR3 coding sequence is TGCGCCAGCAGCTACTCAGGGGCGGTTATATCTGAAGCTTTCTTT.

The chain carries TRBV9 and TRBJ2-5; D not certain. The CDR3 is 15 residues long. Germline CDR1 is SGDLS and CDR2 is YYNGEE. Trimming shortened V by 0 bases and J by 1 base, and 10 bases separated the two germline ends. Written as DNA, the CDR3 is TGTGCCAGCAGCGTAGGGCCCATACTCCAAGAGACCCAGTACTTC. This translates into CASSVGPILQETQYF.

This chain connects TRBV2 to TRBJ2-3; 10 bases are a match to TRBD1. Germline values: CDR1 SNHLY, CDR2 FYNNEI. This CDR3 spans 14 amino acids. With 6 bases clipped from V and 6 bases from J, the junction kept 6 bases outside the gene matches. The chain's CDR3 is CASRMTGGMDTQYF. CDR3 coding DNA: TGTGCCAGCAGAATGACAGGGGGCATGGATACGCAGTATTTT.

The chain combines TRBV14 with TRBJ2-3, with 7 bases identical to TRBD1. Trimming took 2 bases from V and 4 from J; bases not matched to a gene: 9. The CDR3 contains 16 residues. Per germline, CDR1 SGHDN and CDR2 FVKESK. DNA of the CDR3: TGTGCCAGCAGCCAAACGACAGGGTTTTCTCCAGATACGCAGTATTTT. Its protein product is CASSQTTGFSPDTQYF.

This clone has just one count. The CDR3 bases are TGTGCCAGTAGTATGTTACTGAAGAGCTCTGGAAACACCATATATTTT. Its translation is CASSMLLKSSGNTIYF. The rearrangement uses TRBV19 and TRBJ1-3; no clear D gene. The CDR3 is 16 amino acids. The germline V gene has CDR1 LNHDA and CDR2 SQIVND (reference sequence). The V end lost 3 bases, the J end lost 0 bases, and 12 bases lay between the germline ends.

The chain recombines TRBV29-1 with TRBJ1-1; D perhaps matches TRBD1 (5 bases). This CDR3 comprises 18 residues. Germline V gene sequence: CDR1 SQVTM, CDR2 ANQGSEA. V was pared by 7 bases and J by 0 bases, with 27 bases between. CDR3 sequence (DNA): TGCAGCGCTCGGGGACTGCCAATAAGAGATTCCATGAACACTGAAGCTTTCTTT. Translating it yields CSARGLPIRDSMNTEAFF.

This chain links TRBV6-5 with TRBJ1-1; D remains unclear. The germline V gene has CDR1 MNHEY and CDR2 SVGAGI. V was clipped by 4 bases and J by 5 bases, with 11 bases between them. The CDR3 is 13 residues long. The CDR3 reads CASSSPRRTEAFF. CDR3 sequence (DNA): TGTGCCAGCAGTTCTCCGAGGAGGACTGAAGCTTTCTTT.

The V gene is TRBV30, the J gene TRBJ2-3; TRBD2 matches at 10 bases. With V trimmed by 2 bases and J by 2 bases, 7 bases remained unmatched. The CDR3 is made up of 16 amino acids. Germline CDR1 and CDR2: GTSNPN and SVGIG (reference sequence). The CDR3 region is CAWSPGTSVSTDTQYF. DNA for the CDR3: TGTGCCTGGAGTCCTGGGACTAGCGTTTCCACAGATACGCAGTATTTT.

The V gene is TRBV10-3, the J gene TRBJ2-3; 8 bases line up with TRBD1. The germline gives CDR1 ENHRY, CDR2 SYGVKD. The CDR3 runs 13 residues. The V gene end was trimmed by 2 bases and the J gene end by 10 bases; junction bases not matched to a gene: 5. The CDR3 region has the DNA TGTGCCATCAGTGAGCAGACAGGGGATCCGCAGTATTTT. Its translation is CAISEQTGDPQYF.